What follows describes a single T cell receptor beta chain. Its matching antigen is unknown. The CDR3 is 13 residues long. CDR1 and CDR2 (germline): DFQATT, SNEGSKA (reference sequence). The V end was cut by 5 bases, the J end by 2 bases, with 11 bases between. This entry comes from a study of T-cell memory formation after mild COVID-19. As for the study in general: The two donors had largely donor-specific TCR clusters. Points from the study as a whole: The study detected some responding clones in pre-infection memory, suggesting cross-reactive memory joined. The CD4+ clones that contracted clustered mainly within CM and EM, and the CD8+ clones concentrated in EMRA.

It was 5'RACE with constant-segment primers that produced the TCR alpha and TCR beta cDNA libraries, which carried sample barcodes and UMIs. Each CDR3 protein gets one entry after TCRdb re-called the 5' RACE reads with MiXCR. Found here are about 400,000 distinct CDR3 sequences, more than 20% of them singletons; the top ten hold 10% to 15%. This receptor was taken from an adult woman who had mild COVID-19 (a few samples of this study predate the infection). Cell type and time point are not known. Sequencing was carried out using PBMCs or a T cell subset sorted from them (not recorded which). J is TRBJ2-3 and V is TRBV20-1, with D unresolved. CDR3 coding DNA: TGCAGTGCTCCCAGCCTTAACACAGATACGCAGTATTTT. Amino acids: CSAPSLNTDTQYF.